This T cell receptor beta chain derives from a study of T cell responses to AZD1222 COVID-19 vaccine. Study information: Some second doses came at about 4 weeks and others at about 12 weeks; these were pooled. General study results and limits: Rises in breadth and depth of Spike-specific TCRs came after two AZD1222 doses. Every sample of the repertoires postdated the peak T cell response. Only a handful of individuals given AZD1222 were seropositive at baseline.

From germline, CDR1 is MDHEN and CDR2 SYDVKM. V dropped 7 bases and J dropped 6 bases, with 22 bases sitting between them. The CDR3 has 16 residues. Method: immunoSEQ multiplex PCR; TCRdb's copy keeps in-frame clones and lacks some. The data show 100,000 to 120,000 clones, about 86% seen once. In the case of this clone: Its target is not known.

The input for sequencing was peripheral blood, taken on day 0 of AZD1222 vaccination. The J gene is TRBJ2-1, the V gene TRBV28; possible D gene TRBD2, 7 bases. The receptor's source is an adult in good health. The CDR3 nucleotides are TGTGCCAGCAACAACCCGGTAGGGGGGGGTCGCAATGAGCAGTTCTTC. It encodes CASNNPVGGGRNEQFF.